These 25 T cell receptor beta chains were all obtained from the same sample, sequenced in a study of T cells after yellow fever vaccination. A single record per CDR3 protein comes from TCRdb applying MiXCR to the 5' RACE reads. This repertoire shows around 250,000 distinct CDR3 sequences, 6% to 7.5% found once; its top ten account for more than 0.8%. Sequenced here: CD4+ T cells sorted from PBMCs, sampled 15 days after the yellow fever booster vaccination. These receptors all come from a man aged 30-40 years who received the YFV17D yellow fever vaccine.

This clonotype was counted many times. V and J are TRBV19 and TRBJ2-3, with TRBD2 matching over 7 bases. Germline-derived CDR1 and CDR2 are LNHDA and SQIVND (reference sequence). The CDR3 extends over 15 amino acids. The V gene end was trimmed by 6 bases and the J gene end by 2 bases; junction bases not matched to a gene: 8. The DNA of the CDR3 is TGTGCCAGTAGACGGGGAGGGCCGAACACAGATACGCAGTATTTT. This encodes CASRRGGPNTDTQYF.

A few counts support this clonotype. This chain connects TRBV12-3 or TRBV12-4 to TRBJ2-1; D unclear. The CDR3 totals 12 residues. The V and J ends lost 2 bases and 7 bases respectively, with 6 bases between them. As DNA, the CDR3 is TGTGCCAGCAGTTTAATTCGGAATGAGCAGTTCTTC. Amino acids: CASSLIRNEQFF.

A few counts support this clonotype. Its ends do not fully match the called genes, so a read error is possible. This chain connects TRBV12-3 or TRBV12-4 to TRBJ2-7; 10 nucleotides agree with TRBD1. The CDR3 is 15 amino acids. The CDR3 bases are TGTGCCAGCAGTTGGGGGGACAGGGGCTCCAACGAGCAGTACTTC. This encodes CASSWGDRGSNEQYF.

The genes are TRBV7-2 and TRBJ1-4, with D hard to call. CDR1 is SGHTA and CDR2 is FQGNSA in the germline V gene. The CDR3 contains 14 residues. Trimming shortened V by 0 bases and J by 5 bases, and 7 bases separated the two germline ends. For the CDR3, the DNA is TGTGCCAGCAGCTTAGCACCGATAAATGAAAAACTGTTTTTT. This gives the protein CASSLAPINEKLFF.

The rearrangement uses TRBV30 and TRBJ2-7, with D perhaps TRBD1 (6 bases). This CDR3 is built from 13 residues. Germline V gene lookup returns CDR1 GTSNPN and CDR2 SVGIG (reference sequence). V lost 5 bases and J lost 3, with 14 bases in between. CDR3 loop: CAWAGTSIYEQYF. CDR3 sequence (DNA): TGTGCCTGGGCCGGGACATCGATCTACGAGCAGTACTTC.

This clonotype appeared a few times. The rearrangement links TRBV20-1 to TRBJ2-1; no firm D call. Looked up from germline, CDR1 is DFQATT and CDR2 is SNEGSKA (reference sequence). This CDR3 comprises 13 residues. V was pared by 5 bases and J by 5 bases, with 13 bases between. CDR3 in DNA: TGCAGTGCTCCTAATCTACCCAACAATGAGCAGTTCTTC. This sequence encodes CSAPNLPNNEQFF.

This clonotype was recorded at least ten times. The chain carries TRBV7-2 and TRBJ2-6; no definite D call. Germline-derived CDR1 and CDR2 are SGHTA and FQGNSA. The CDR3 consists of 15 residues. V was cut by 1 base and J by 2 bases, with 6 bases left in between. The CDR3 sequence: CASSLELAGANVLTF. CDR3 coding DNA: TGTGCCAGCAGCTTAGAATTGGCTGGGGCCAACGTCCTGACTTTC.

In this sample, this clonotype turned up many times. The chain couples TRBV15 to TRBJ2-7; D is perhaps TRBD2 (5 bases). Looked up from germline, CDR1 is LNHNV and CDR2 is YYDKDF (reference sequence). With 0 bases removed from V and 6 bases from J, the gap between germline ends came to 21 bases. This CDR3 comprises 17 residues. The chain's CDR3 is CATSRDRRDHGKGEQYF. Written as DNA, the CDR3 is TGTGCCACCAGCAGAGATCGGAGAGATCACGGGAAGGGCGAGCAGTACTTC.

The CDR3 region has the DNA TGTGCCAGCAGCTCCCGGGACAGCAGCAATCAGCCCCAGCATTTT. It yields the protein CASSSRDSSNQPQHF. This rearrangement joins TRBV12-3 or TRBV12-4 to TRBJ1-5, with 7 bases that match TRBD1. V dropped 6 bases and J dropped 1; count of bases not matched to a gene: 6. This CDR3 is built from 15 residues.

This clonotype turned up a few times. The chain's CDR3 is CSARDGRANVLTF. The CDR3 DNA is TGCAGTGCTAGAGATGGTAGGGCCAACGTCCTGACTTTC. This sequence joins TRBV20-1 and TRBJ2-6; D unclear. The V and J ends lost 0 bases and 5 bases respectively, with 5 bases between them. The germline V gene encodes CDR1 DFQATT and CDR2 SNEGSKA (reference sequence). The CDR3 length is 13 residues.

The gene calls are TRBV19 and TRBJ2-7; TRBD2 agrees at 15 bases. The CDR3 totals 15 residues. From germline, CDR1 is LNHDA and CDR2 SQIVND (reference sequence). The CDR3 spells CARGTSGRRTYEQYF. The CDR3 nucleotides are TGTGCACGCGGGACTAGCGGGAGGAGAACCTACGAGCAGTACTTC. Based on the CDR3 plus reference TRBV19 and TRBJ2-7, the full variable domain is DGGITQSPKYLFRKEGQNVTLSCEQNLNHDAMYWYRQDPGQGLRLIYYSQIVNDFQKGDIAEGYSVSREKKESFPLTVTSAQKNPTAFYLCARGTSGRRTYEQYFGPGTRLTVT.

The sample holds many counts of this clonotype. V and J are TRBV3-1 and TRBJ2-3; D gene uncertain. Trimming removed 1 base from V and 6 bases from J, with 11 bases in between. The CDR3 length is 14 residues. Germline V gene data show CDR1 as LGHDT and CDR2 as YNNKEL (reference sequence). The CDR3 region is CASSQGVNGDTQYF. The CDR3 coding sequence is TGTGCCAGCAGCCAAGGTGTTAATGGGGATACGCAGTATTTT.

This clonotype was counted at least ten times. This chain's CDR3 is CASSLSSNYGYTF. CDR3 nucleotide sequence: TGTGCCAGCAGCCTAAGTTCTAACTATGGCTACACCTTC. This rearrangement joins TRBV12-3 or TRBV12-4 to TRBJ1-2; D gene unclear. CDR3 length: 13 amino acids. V lost 6 bases and J lost 0, with 8 bases in between.

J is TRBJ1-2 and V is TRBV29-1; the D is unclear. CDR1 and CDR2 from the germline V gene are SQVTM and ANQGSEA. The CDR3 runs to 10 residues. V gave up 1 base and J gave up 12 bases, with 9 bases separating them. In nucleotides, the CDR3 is TGCAGCGTTGAAGTAGCGGAAAACACCTTC. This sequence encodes CSVEVAENTF.

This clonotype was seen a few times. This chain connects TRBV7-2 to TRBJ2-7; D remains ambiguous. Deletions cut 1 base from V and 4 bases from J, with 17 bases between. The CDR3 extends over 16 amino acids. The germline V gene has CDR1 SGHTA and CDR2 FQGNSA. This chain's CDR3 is CASSLVGLLALYEQYF. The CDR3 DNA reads TGTGCCAGCAGCTTAGTCGGTCTCCTGGCCCTTTACGAGCAGTACTTC. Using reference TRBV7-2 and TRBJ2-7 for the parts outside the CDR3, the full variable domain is GAGVSQSPSNKVTEKGKDVELRCDPISGHTALYWYRQSLGQGLEFLIYFQGNSAPDKSGLPSDRFSAERTGGSVSTLTIQRTQQEDSAVYLCASSLVGLLALYEQYFGPGTRLTVT.

CDR3 loop: CASSPDNYNQPQHF. The DNA for the CDR3 is TGTGCCAGCAGCCCCGACAATTATAATCAGCCCCAGCATTTT. V gene TRBV7-2 combines with J gene TRBJ1-5, with D hard to call. The CDR3 contains 14 residues. Between the trimmed V and J ends, which lost 5 bases and 4 bases, there was a span of 12 bases. Germline V gene data show CDR1 as SGHTA and CDR2 as FQGNSA. Based on the CDR3 plus reference TRBV7-2 and TRBJ1-5, the full variable domain is GAGVSQSPSNKVTEKGKDVELRCDPISGHTALYWYRQSLGQGLEFLIYFQGNSAPDKSGLPSDRFSAERTGGSVSTLTIQRTQQEDSAVYLCASSPDNYNQPQHFGDGTRLSIL.

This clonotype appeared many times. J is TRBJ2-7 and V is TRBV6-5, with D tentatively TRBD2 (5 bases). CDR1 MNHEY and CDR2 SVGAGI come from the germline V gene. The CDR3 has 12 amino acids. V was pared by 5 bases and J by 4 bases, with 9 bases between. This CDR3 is CASSTGNYEQYF. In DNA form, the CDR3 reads TGTGCCAGCAGTACGGGGAATTACGAGCAGTACTTC.

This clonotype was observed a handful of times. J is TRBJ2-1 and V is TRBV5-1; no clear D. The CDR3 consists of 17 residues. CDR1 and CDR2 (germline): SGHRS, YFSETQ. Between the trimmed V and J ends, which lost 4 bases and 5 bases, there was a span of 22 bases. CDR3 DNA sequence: TGCGCCAGCAGCAACCACCGGTTGGGAACGAGTGACAATGAGCAGTTCTTC. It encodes CASSNHRLGTSDNEQFF.

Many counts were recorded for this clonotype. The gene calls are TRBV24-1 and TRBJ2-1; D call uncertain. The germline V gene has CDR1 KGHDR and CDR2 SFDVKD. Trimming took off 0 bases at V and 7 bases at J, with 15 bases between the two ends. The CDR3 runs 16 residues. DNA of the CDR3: TGTGCCACCAGTGATTTGCATGACCTTTTTTGGAATGAGCAGTTCTTC. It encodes CATSDLHDLFWNEQFF.

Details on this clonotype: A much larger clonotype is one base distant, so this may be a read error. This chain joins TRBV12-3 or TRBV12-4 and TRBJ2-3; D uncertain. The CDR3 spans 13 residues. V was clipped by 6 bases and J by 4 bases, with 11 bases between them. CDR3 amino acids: CASSCGMADTQYF. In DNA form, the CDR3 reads TGTGCCAGCAGCTGTGGAATGGCAGATACGCAGTATTTT.

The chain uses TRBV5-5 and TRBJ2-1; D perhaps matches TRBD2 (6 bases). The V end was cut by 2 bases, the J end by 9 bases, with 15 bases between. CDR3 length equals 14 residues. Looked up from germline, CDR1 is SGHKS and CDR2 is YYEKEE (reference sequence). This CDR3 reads CASSFLPAGIEQFF. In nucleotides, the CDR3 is TGTGCCAGCAGCTTTCTTCCGGCGGGAATTGAGCAGTTCTTC.

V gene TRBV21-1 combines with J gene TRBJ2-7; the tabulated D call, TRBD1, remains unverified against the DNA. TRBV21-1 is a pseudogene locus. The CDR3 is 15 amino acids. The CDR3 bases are TGTGCCAGCGGCTCAGACAGCCCCTCATCCTACGAGCAGTACTTC. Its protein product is CASGSDSPSSYEQYF.

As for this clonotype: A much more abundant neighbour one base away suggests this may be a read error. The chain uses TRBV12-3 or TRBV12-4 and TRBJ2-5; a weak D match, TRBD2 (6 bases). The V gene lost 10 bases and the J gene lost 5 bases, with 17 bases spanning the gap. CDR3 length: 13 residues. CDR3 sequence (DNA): TGTGCCACCTCGGGCTCTGCGGGGGAGACCCAGTACTTC. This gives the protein CATSGSAGETQYF.

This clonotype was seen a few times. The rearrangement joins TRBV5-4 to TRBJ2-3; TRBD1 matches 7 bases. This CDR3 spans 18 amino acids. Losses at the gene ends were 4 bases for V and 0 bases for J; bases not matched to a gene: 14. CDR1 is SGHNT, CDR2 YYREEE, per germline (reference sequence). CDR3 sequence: CASSIDRASRISTDTQYF. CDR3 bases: TGTGCCAGCAGCATTGACAGGGCCAGTAGAATTAGCACAGATACGCAGTATTTT.

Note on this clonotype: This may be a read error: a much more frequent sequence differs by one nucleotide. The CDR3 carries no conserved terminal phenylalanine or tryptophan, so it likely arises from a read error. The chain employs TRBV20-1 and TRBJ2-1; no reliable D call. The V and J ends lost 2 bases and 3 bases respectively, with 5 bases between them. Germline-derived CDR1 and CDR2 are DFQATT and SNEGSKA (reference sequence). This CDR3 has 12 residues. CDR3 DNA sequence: TGCAGTGCTAGAACGGACTACAATGAGCAGTTCTTA. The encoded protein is CSARTDYNEQFL.